These 28 T cell receptor beta chains originate from one sample sequenced in a study of esophageal squamous cell carcinoma under preoperative chemotherapy. Time point specified: before preoperative PTX-NDP chemotherapy. TCRdb ran MiXCR on the PCR reads and lists one entry per CDR3 protein. The sample shows roughly 12,000 distinct CDR3 sequences, around half of them seen only once. Sampling took place from a patient given preoperative chemotherapy. These receptors originate from a human donor with esophageal squamous cell carcinoma. The donor label of this sample is uncertain.

About this clonotype itself: The germline gene is not matched at one end of the junction; a read error may be the cause. This chain joins TRBV6-1 and TRBJ2-3; TRBD1 is a possible D gene (6 bases). Germline V gene lookup returns CDR1 MNHNS and CDR2 SASEGT. The CDR3 is 15 amino acids. The CDR3 here is CASVEGGMGTDTQYF. DNA of the CDR3: TGTGCCAGTGTCGAAGGGGGTATGGGCACAGATACGCAGTATTTC.

This clonotype is termed medium-sized. This chain joins TRBV6-1 and TRBJ2-1; D unresolved. Looked up from germline, CDR1 is MNHNS and CDR2 is SASEGT. This CDR3 region has 11 residues. Trimming shortened V by 5 bases and J by 12 bases, and 11 bases separated the two germline ends. The CDR3 loop is CASSPPPGQFF. In DNA, the CDR3 is TGTGCCAGCAGTCCCCCACCGGGGCAGTTCTTC.

This chain connects TRBV28 to TRBJ2-1, with D perhaps assigned TRBD1 or TRBD2 (5 bases each). The CDR3 runs to 15 residues. V was cut by 6 bases and J by 7 bases, with 19 bases left in between. Germline V CDR1 and CDR2: MDHEN, SYDVKM. CDR3 amino acids: CASRGENWMTNEQFF. The CDR3 DNA reads TGTGCCAGCAGGGGGGAAAATTGGATGACAAATGAGCAGTTCTTC.

This chain uses TRBV7-2 with TRBJ2-1, with D tentatively TRBD1 or TRBD2 (5 bases each). The DNA end is a closer match to TRBJ2-7, so the J assignment may be wrong. The CDR3 consists of 15 residues. CDR1 is SGHTA, CDR2 FQGNSA, per germline. CDR3 loop: CASSLERGVSNEQYF. CDR3 DNA: TGTGCCAGCAGCTTAGAGAGAGGGGTAAGCAATGAGCAGTACTTC.

Within the sample, this clonotype is medium-sized. CDR3: CASSLGAGNVNEQFF. The CDR3 DNA reads as TGTGCCAGCAGCTTAGGAGCGGGAAATGTAAATGAGCAGTTCTTC. This chain connects TRBV7-9 to TRBJ2-1; 7 bases line up with TRBD2. The CDR3 consists of 15 residues. V was pared by 1 base and J by 7 bases, with 7 bases of the junction left unmatched. Germline V gene sequence: CDR1 SEHNR, CDR2 FQNEAQ (reference sequence).

This clonotype was seen many times. The rearrangement joins TRBV7-7 to TRBJ1-6; a possible D gene is TRBD1 (5 bases). This CDR3 is 13 amino acids long. CDR1 and CDR2 from the germline V gene are SSHAT and FNYEAQ (reference sequence). CDR3 DNA sequence: TGTGCTACCGTTCGGACATATAATTCACCCCTCCACTTT. This gives the protein CATVRTYNSPLHF. The whole variable domain, remainder taken from reference TRBV7-7 and TRBJ1-6, is GAGVSQSPRYKVTKRGQDVTLRCDPISSHATLYWYQQALGQGPEFLTYFNYEAQPDKSGLPSDRFSAERPEGSISTLTIQRTEQRDSAMYRCATVRTYNSPLHFGNGTRLTVT.

By proportion, this clonotype is medium-sized (0.01 to 0.1%). V gene TRBV7-2 combines with J gene TRBJ2-1, with D possibly matching TRBD2 (7 bases). The CDR3 consists of 14 residues. Germline V gene sequence: CDR1 SGHTA, CDR2 FQGNSA. Trimming removed 5 bases at V and 13 bases at J, with 21 bases between. CDR3 region: CASSTMGGPQTQFF. In DNA, the CDR3 is TGTGCCAGCAGCACAATGGGGGGGCCGCAGACCCAGTTCTTC. Using reference TRBV7-2 and TRBJ2-1 for the parts outside the CDR3, the full variable domain is GAGVSQSPSNKVTEKGKDVELRCDPISGHTALYWYRQSLGQGLEFLIYFQGNSAPDKSGLPSDRFSAERTGGSVSTLTIQRTQQEDSAVYLCASSTMGGPQTQFFGPGTRLTVL.

This clonotype has at least ten counts. The V call is TRBV4-1, the J call TRBJ2-2; a possible D gene is TRBD2 (6 bases). The CDR3 extends over 16 amino acids. With 0 bases removed from V and 6 bases from J, the gap between germline ends came to 14 bases. From germline, CDR1 is MGHRA and CDR2 YSYEKL. For the CDR3, the DNA is TGCGCCAGCAGCCAAGAGGACGGGAGTCTTGCCGGGGAGCTGTTTTTT. Its protein product is CASSQEDGSLAGELFF.

This clonotype is termed medium-sized (0.01 to 0.1%). The V call is TRBV6-6, the J call TRBJ2-1, with 10 bases matching TRBD1. The last part of the DNA fits TRBJ2-7 better; the J call may be wrong. This CDR3 has 15 residues. In germline, CDR1 is MNHNY, CDR2 SVGAGI (reference sequence). CDR3 DNA: TGTGCCAGCAGTTACTCGGGGACAGGGGCCAACGAGCAGTACTTC. Its translation is CASSYSGTGANEQYF.

The chain recombines TRBV7-2 with TRBJ2-1; 12 bases align to TRBD2. The J call could be wrong; TRBJ2-7 is a better fit for the DNA end. CDR3 length: 16 residues. Germline assignment: CDR1 SGHTA and CDR2 FQGNSA. In DNA, the CDR3 is TGTGCCAGCAGCTCCGGACTAGCGGGACCCTTCTACGAGCAGTACTTC. Its translation is CASSSGLAGPFYEQYF.

This clonotype came up once. The junction does not match germline at one end; this may be a read error. V is TRBV6-1 and J is TRBJ2-3; the D gene could be TRBD1 or TRBD2 (6 bases each). Germline CDR1 and CDR2: MNHNS and SASEGT. The CDR3 loop spans 15 amino acids. The CDR3 spells CARGSGGRDTETQYF. Here the CDR3 DNA reads TGTGCCAGGGGTTCTGGGGGGCGTGATACAGAGACGCAGTATTTT.

Within the sample, this clonotype is large (0.1 to 1%). The J gene is TRBJ1-5, the V gene TRBV6-1, with 7 bases matching TRBD1. The CDR3 extends over 15 amino acids. The trim removed 2 bases at V and 0 bases at J, leaving 1 base unmatched. Germline CDR1 and CDR2: MNHNS and SASEGT. For the CDR3, the DNA is TGTGCCAGCAGTGAAACAGGGGATAGCAATCAGCCCCAGCATTTT. Translated: CASSETGDSNQPQHF.

The chain joins TRBV6-1 to TRBJ2-7; D is ambiguous. The ends were cut back, 2 bases at V and 2 bases at J, with 7 bases in the middle. CDR1 and CDR2 from the germline V gene are MNHNS and SASEGT. The CDR3 length is 13 residues. CDR3 nucleotide sequence: TGTGCCAGCAGTGAAAACAGAGCCTACGAGCAGTACTTC. Amino acid sequence: CASSENRAYEQYF.

Of note for this clonotype: A read error may produce the germline difference seen at one junction end. The CDR3 spells CASGGGGGSNKDIQYF. In nucleotides, the CDR3 is TGTGCCAGCGGGGGGGGGGGGGGCAGTAACAAAGACATCCAGTACTTC. The chain employs TRBV6-1 and TRBJ2-4, with TRBD2 as a possible D gene (7 bases). This CDR3 is built from 16 residues. Germline V gives CDR1 MNHNS, CDR2 SASEGT.

This clonotype was seen many times. This chain uses TRBV6-5 with TRBJ2-5, with 7 bases fitting TRBD1. The V gene's germline CDR1 is MNHEY and CDR2 SVGAGI. The J segment lost 5 bases and the V segment lost 2 bases, leaving 2 bases of the junction unmatched. The CDR3 is made up of 13 amino acids. The chain's CDR3 is CASSYRGQETQYF. The DNA of the CDR3 is TGTGCCAGCAGTTACAGGGGGCAGGAGACCCAGTACTTC.

This clonotype came up once. J is TRBJ2-3 and V is TRBV6-1; possibly TRBD1 or TRBD2 for D (5 bases each). The end of the DNA is better explained by TRBJ2-7, so the J call may be wrong. The CDR3 covers 16 residues. Germline CDR1 MNHNS, CDR2 SASEGT. The CDR3 protein is CASSEFGGSYTDTQYF. In nucleotides, the CDR3 is TGTGCCAGCAGTGAATTTGGGGGAAGCTACACAGATACGCAGTACTTC.

Comments on this clonotype: The CDR3 ends on some other residue instead of the conserved phenylalanine or tryptophan, so this is likely a read error. The V call is TRBV7-9, the J call TRBJ2-1, with TRBD2 as a possible D gene (5 bases). The J call is in doubt because the DNA end fits TRBJ2-7 better. This CDR3 contains 14 residues. Looked up from germline, CDR1 is SEHNR and CDR2 is FQNEAQ (reference sequence). CDR3 sequence reads: CASSLEVRGYEQYL. CDR3 DNA sequence: TGTGCCAGCAGCTTAGAGGTACGGGGATACGAGCAGTACTTA.

This chain links TRBV10-1 with TRBJ2-2; a weak D match, TRBD2 (5 bases). The CDR3 is made up of 16 amino acids. Trimming took 3 bases from V and 0 from J, leaving 11 bases between them. Germline lookup yields CDR1 WNHNN and CDR2 SYGVQD (reference sequence). The CDR3 loop is CASSEFRGTNTGELFF. CDR3 coding DNA: TGCGCCAGCAGTGAATTTAGAGGGACGAACACCGGGGAGCTGTTTTTT.

This clonotype was detected only a few times. V usage is TRBV4-1 and J usage is TRBJ2-1; 9 nucleotides align to TRBD2. The CDR3 totals 14 residues. V trimming: 5 bases; J trimming: 7 bases; junction bases outside the gene matches: 6. Germline assignment: CDR1 MGHRA and CDR2 YSYEKL. In DNA, the CDR3 is TGCGCCAGCAGCGCGCGGGAGGGGGGTAATGAGCAGTTCTTC. As protein: CASSAREGGNEQFF.

V usage is TRBV7-6 and J usage is TRBJ2-4; the D is unclear. The CDR3 extends over 14 amino acids. CDR1 is SGHVS, CDR2 FNYEAQ, per germline. V lost 5 bases and J lost 13, with 21 bases in between. The CDR3 is CASSPTARTEEQYF. CDR3 DNA: TGTGCCAGCAGCCCCACGGCGAGAACTGAGGAGCAGTACTTC.

This chain uses TRBV19 with TRBJ2-2; a weak D match, TRBD2 (6 bases). The V end was cut by 7 bases, the J end by 3 bases, with 12 bases between. CDR1 and CDR2 from the germline V gene are LNHDA and SQIVND (reference sequence). CDR3 size: 14 residues. CDR3 sequence reads: CASTPDYYTGELFF. In nucleotides, the CDR3 is TGTGCCAGTACCCCGGACTATTACACCGGGGAGCTGTTTTTT.

V is TRBV6-1 and J is TRBJ2-1, with D perhaps TRBD2 (5 bases). Trimming cost V 0 bases and J 13 bases, with 16 bases left between them. CDR1 and CDR2 from the germline V gene are MNHNS and SASEGT. This CDR3 has 14 residues. CDR3 amino acids: CASSEARGLETQFF. In nucleotides, the CDR3 is TGTGCCAGCAGTGAAGCGAGAGGGCTGGAGACCCAGTTCTTC.

The rearrangement uses TRBV9 and TRBJ2-1, with TRBD2 matching over 9 bases. This CDR3 comprises 17 residues. The trim removed 0 bases at V and 4 bases at J, leaving 8 bases unmatched. Germline lookup yields CDR1 SGDLS and CDR2 YYNGEE. The CDR3 region is CASSVGIGLATYNEQFF. CDR3 bases: TGTGCCAGCAGCGTAGGAATCGGACTAGCGACTTACAATGAGCAGTTCTTC.

This clonotype came up a few times. The chain couples TRBV11-3 to TRBJ2-4; 9 bases match TRBD2. Gene TRBJ2-1 matches the end of the DNA better, so the J call may be wrong. The germline gives CDR1 SGHNT, CDR2 YENEEA. The CDR3 runs to 13 residues. The CDR3 spells CASSIVAGETQFF. The CDR3 DNA sequence: TGTGCCAGCAGCATCGTAGCGGGAGAGACCCAGTTCTTC.

The genes are TRBV6-1 and TRBJ2-3; TRBD2 agrees at 8 bases. The J call may not be correct, given that the DNA end is closer to TRBJ2-7. This CDR3 region has 14 residues. Germline lookup yields CDR1 MNHNS and CDR2 SASEGT. DNA for the CDR3: TGTGCCAGCCAGAGGAGCGGGGGAAAAAACACGCAGTACTTC. Its translation: CASQRSGGKNTQYF.

This chain uses TRBV6-4 with TRBJ2-1; D not resolved. The end of the DNA is better explained by TRBJ2-7, so the J call may be wrong. The CDR3 has 12 residues. CDR1 MRHNA and CDR2 SNTAGT come from the germline V gene. CDR3 bases: TGTGCCAGGGGTGACTCGAGCGATAAGCAGTACTTC. It encodes CARGDSSDKQYF.

This chain joins TRBV5-1 and TRBJ2-1; 12 bases align to TRBD2. The DNA matches TRBJ2-5 better at its end, which makes the J call doubtful. Looked up from germline, CDR1 is SGHRS and CDR2 is YFSETQ. The CDR3 runs 14 residues. Written as DNA, the CDR3 is TGCGCCAGCAGGGGACTAGCGGGCTTAGTGGCCCAGTACTTC. This codes for CASRGLAGLVAQYF.

The chain joins TRBV14 to TRBJ2-5; D is uncertain. CDR3 length: 15 residues. The V gene lost 0 bases and the J gene lost 3 bases, with 11 bases spanning the gap. The V gene's germline CDR1 is SGHDN and CDR2 FVKESK. The CDR3 here is CASSQDWFPEETQYF. DNA for the CDR3: TGTGCCAGCAGCCAAGATTGGTTCCCTGAAGAGACCCAGTACTTC.